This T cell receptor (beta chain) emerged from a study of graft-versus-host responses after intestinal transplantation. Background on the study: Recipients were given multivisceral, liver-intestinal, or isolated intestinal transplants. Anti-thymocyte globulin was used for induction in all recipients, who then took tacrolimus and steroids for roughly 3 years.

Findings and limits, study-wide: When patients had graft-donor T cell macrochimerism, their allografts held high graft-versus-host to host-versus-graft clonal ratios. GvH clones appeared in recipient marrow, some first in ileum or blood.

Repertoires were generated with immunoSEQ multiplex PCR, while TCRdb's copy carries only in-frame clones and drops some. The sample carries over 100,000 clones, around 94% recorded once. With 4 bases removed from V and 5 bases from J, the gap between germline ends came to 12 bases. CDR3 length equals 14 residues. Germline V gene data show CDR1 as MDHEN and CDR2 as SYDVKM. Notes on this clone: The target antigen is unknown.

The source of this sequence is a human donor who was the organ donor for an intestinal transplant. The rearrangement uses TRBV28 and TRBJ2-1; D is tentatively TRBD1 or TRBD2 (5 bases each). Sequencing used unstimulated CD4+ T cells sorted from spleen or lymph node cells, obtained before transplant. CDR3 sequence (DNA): TGTGCCAGCAGTTCACCGGGACGGAACAATGAGCAGTTCTTC. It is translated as CASSSPGRNNEQFF. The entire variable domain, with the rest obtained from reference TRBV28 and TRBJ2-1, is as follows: DVKVTQSSRYLVKRTGEKVFLECVQDMDHENMFWYRQDPGLGLRLIYFSYDVKMKEKGDIPEGYSVSREKKERFSLILESASTNQTSMYLCASSSPGRNNEQFFGPGTRLTVL.